This is a list of T cell receptor beta chains from one sample in a study of T-cell memory formation after mild COVID-19. MiXCR, run by TCRdb on the 5' RACE reads, gives a single entry per CDR3 protein. The table shows over 450,000 distinct CDR3 sequences, with around 20% occurring only once. Sequenced sample: PBMCs or a T cell subset sorted from them (not recorded which). The origin of the receptors is an adult woman who had mild COVID-19 (a few samples of this study predate the infection). Cell type and time point are not known. Both conserved end residues are part of each CDR3. The order of the fields is J gene, D gene, V gene, clone size, CDR3 DNA, CDR3 protein. D genes are given only for firm matches. Clone size appears in some rows only: once, few, many, or a class for an expanded clone.

j_call: TRBJ2-4; d_call: -; v_call: TRBV12-3/TRBV12-4; clone_size: few; cdr3_nt: TGTGCCAGCAGTTTTCAGGGTGAAAACATTCAGTACTTC; cdr3_aa: CASSFQGENIQYF
j_call: TRBJ2-1; d_call: TRBD2; v_call: TRBV20-1; clone_size: few; cdr3_nt: TGCAGTGCTCGGGCTAGCGGAGGGGATGAGCAGTTCTTC; cdr3_aa: CSARASGGDEQFF
j_call: TRBJ2-1; d_call: -; v_call: TRBV10-3; clone_size: few; cdr3_nt: TGTGCCATCAGATTTTCTGAAATTTACAATGAGCAGTTCTTC; cdr3_aa: CAIRFSEIYNEQFF
j_call: TRBJ2-6; d_call: -; v_call: TRBV11-2; clone_size: few; cdr3_nt: TGTGCCAGCACCACCTTCCGTGGGGCAGGGGCCAACGTCCTGACTTTC; cdr3_aa: CASTTFRGAGANVLTF
j_call: TRBJ2-2; d_call: TRBD2; v_call: TRBV6-6; clone_size: -; cdr3_nt: TGTGCCAGCGGGACTAGCGGGGGTGTTACCGGGGAGCTGTTTTTT; cdr3_aa: CASGTSGGVTGELFF
j_call: TRBJ2-7; d_call: -; v_call: TRBV4-1; clone_size: -; cdr3_nt: TGCGCCAGCAGCCCTAGAGGCGGGGTGAGCTCCTACGAGCAGTACTTC; cdr3_aa: CASSPRGGVSSYEQYF
j_call: TRBJ2-7; d_call: -; v_call: TRBV10-3; clone_size: -; cdr3_nt: TGTGCCATCGGAAGTCGTGACGAGCAGTACTTC; cdr3_aa: CAIGSRDEQYF
j_call: TRBJ2-5; d_call: -; v_call: TRBV20-1; clone_size: few; cdr3_nt: TGCAGTGCTAGGCGGACAGCGTACCAAGAGACCCAGTACTTC; cdr3_aa: CSARRTAYQETQYF
j_call: TRBJ2-7; d_call: -; v_call: TRBV25-1; clone_size: many; cdr3_nt: TGTGCCAGCAGTGGGCCTACGAGGCGGGGCTACGAGCAGTACTTC; cdr3_aa: CASSGPTRRGYEQYF
j_call: TRBJ1-1; d_call: -; v_call: TRBV7-9; clone_size: -; cdr3_nt: TGTGCCAGCACCCCCGATCGGGTGAACACTGAAGCTTTCTTT; cdr3_aa: CASTPDRVNTEAFF
j_call: TRBJ2-5; d_call: -; v_call: TRBV18; clone_size: -; cdr3_nt: TGTGCCAGCTCATCCACCCAGTCGGAGACCCAGTACTTC; cdr3_aa: CASSSTQSETQYF
j_call: TRBJ2-7; d_call: -; v_call: TRBV5-1; clone_size: -; cdr3_nt: TGCGCCTGCAGCTTGGGATCCTACGAGCAGTACTTC; cdr3_aa: CACSLGSYEQYF
j_call: TRBJ2-5; d_call: -; v_call: TRBV5-1; clone_size: -; cdr3_nt: TGCGCCAGCAGCGCTCGGACGTGGGAGACCCAGTACTTC; cdr3_aa: CASSARTWETQYF
j_call: TRBJ1-6; d_call: -; v_call: TRBV24-1; clone_size: few; cdr3_nt: TGTGCCACCAGCAGAAATTCTCACTCACCCCTCCACTTT; cdr3_aa: CATSRNSHSPLHF
j_call: TRBJ2-7; d_call: -; v_call: TRBV5-1; clone_size: few; cdr3_nt: TGCGCCAGCACTTCAATCTCGGGGGCCTACGAGCAGTACTTC; cdr3_aa: CASTSISGAYEQYF
j_call: TRBJ1-1; d_call: -; v_call: TRBV29-1; clone_size: few; cdr3_nt: TGCAGCGTTCGACAGAGGAACACTGAAGCTTTCTTT; cdr3_aa: CSVRQRNTEAFF
j_call: TRBJ2-3; d_call: -; v_call: TRBV13; clone_size: -; cdr3_nt: TGTGCCAGCAGCTTTACCTCAGCCACAGATACGCAGTATTTT; cdr3_aa: CASSFTSATDTQYF
j_call: TRBJ1-2; d_call: -; v_call: TRBV7-7; clone_size: -; cdr3_nt: TGTGCCAGCAGCCCCTTAGACAGAAACTATGGCTACACCTTC; cdr3_aa: CASSPLDRNYGYTF
j_call: TRBJ1-5; d_call: -; v_call: TRBV2; clone_size: -; cdr3_nt: TGTGCCAGCAGTTACCTAAAAAATCATCAGCCCCAGCATTTT; cdr3_aa: CASSYLKNHQPQHF
j_call: TRBJ2-3; d_call: TRBD2; v_call: TRBV3-1; clone_size: -; cdr3_nt: TGTGCCAGCAGCCCTATGACTAGCGGGAGAGCCACAGATACGCAGTATTTT; cdr3_aa: CASSPMTSGRATDTQYF
j_call: TRBJ2-3; d_call: -; v_call: TRBV7-9; clone_size: -; cdr3_nt: TGTGCCAGCAACCCATCAAGGTGGGGGAGTGGCACAGATACGCAGTATTTT; cdr3_aa: CASNPSRWGSGTDTQYF
j_call: TRBJ2-4; d_call: -; v_call: TRBV19; clone_size: few; cdr3_nt: TGTGCCAGTAGTATGGTTTTAGCCCGAAACATTCAGTACTTC; cdr3_aa: CASSMVLARNIQYF
j_call: TRBJ2-5; d_call: TRBD1; v_call: TRBV25-1; clone_size: few; cdr3_nt: TGTGCCAGCAGTGAGGGGACAGGGGGCGGGAAGACCCAGTACTTC; cdr3_aa: CASSEGTGGGKTQYF
j_call: TRBJ2-7; d_call: TRBD1; v_call: TRBV5-1; clone_size: -; cdr3_nt: TGCGCCAGCAGCTTGTCCAGGGGGCTATACGAGCAGTACTTC; cdr3_aa: CASSLSRGLYEQYF
j_call: TRBJ2-7; d_call: TRBD2; v_call: TRBV5-5; clone_size: few; cdr3_nt: TGTGCCAGCAGCACAGGACTAGCGGGGCAATACGAGCAGTACTTC; cdr3_aa: CASSTGLAGQYEQYF
j_call: TRBJ2-7; d_call: -; v_call: TRBV12-3/TRBV12-4; clone_size: many; cdr3_nt: TGTGCCACCCCAGCTTATACTGACAACCCGCCCTACGAGCAGTACTTC; cdr3_aa: CATPAYTDNPPYEQYF
j_call: TRBJ2-1; d_call: -; v_call: TRBV7-9; clone_size: -; cdr3_nt: TGTGCCAGCAGCTTAGGATTGGGTGAGCAGTTCTTC; cdr3_aa: CASSLGLGEQFF
j_call: TRBJ1-6; d_call: TRBD1; v_call: TRBV7-6; clone_size: many; cdr3_nt: TGTGCCAGCAGCCGGACAGGGGAGAATTCACCCCTCCACTTT; cdr3_aa: CASSRTGENSPLHF
j_call: TRBJ2-1; d_call: -; v_call: TRBV29-1; clone_size: -; cdr3_nt: TGCAGCGTTGAGAATCGGGCAGTCAATGAGCAGTTCTTC; cdr3_aa: CSVENRAVNEQFF
j_call: TRBJ2-5; d_call: -; v_call: TRBV11-2; clone_size: -; cdr3_nt: TGTGACAGCAGTCTAGGAGAGACCCAGTACTTC; cdr3_aa: CDSSLGETQYF
j_call: TRBJ2-7; d_call: TRBD2; v_call: TRBV20-1; clone_size: -; cdr3_nt: TGCAGTGCTAGAGACCCGGGACTAGCGGATATCTACGAGCAGTACTTC; cdr3_aa: CSARDPGLADIYEQYF
j_call: TRBJ2-3; d_call: TRBD2; v_call: TRBV25-1; clone_size: -; cdr3_nt: TGTGCCAGCAGTGACTGGGCGGGGGGGGATACGCAGTATTTT; cdr3_aa: CASSDWAGGDTQYF
j_call: TRBJ2-2; d_call: TRBD1; v_call: TRBV4-3; clone_size: -; cdr3_nt: TGCGCCAGCAGCCAGCCAACAGGGGCGAGCACCGGGGAGCTGTTTTTT; cdr3_aa: CASSQPTGASTGELFF
j_call: TRBJ2-1; d_call: TRBD2; v_call: TRBV6-2/TRBV6-3; clone_size: -; cdr3_nt: TGTGCCAGCAGTTCCCAATCCGGGACTAGATACAATGAGCAGTTCTTC; cdr3_aa: CASSSQSGTRYNEQFF
j_call: TRBJ2-1; d_call: TRBD2; v_call: TRBV24-1; clone_size: few; cdr3_nt: TGTGCCACCAGTGAACCCGGGACTAGCGCTTACAATGAGCAGTTCTTC; cdr3_aa: CATSEPGTSAYNEQFF
j_call: TRBJ1-2; d_call: -; v_call: TRBV6-5; clone_size: few; cdr3_nt: TGTGCCAGCAGCACATTAGGAAGAGGAAAGAGCACCTTC; cdr3_aa: CASSTLGRGKSTF
j_call: TRBJ2-7; d_call: -; v_call: TRBV7-2; clone_size: -; cdr3_nt: TGTGCCAGCAGCTTATCGTCTCAGGGAGGCGAGCAGTACTTC; cdr3_aa: CASSLSSQGGEQYF
j_call: TRBJ2-1; d_call: -; v_call: TRBV12-3/TRBV12-4; clone_size: -; cdr3_nt: TGTGCCAGCCAGCGGGCCTCCTACAATGAGCAGTTCTTC; cdr3_aa: CASQRASYNEQFF
j_call: TRBJ2-2; d_call: -; v_call: TRBV12-3/TRBV12-4; clone_size: many; cdr3_nt: TGTGCCAGCAGCTTCAGGACGGGGGAGCTGTTTTTT; cdr3_aa: CASSFRTGELFF
j_call: TRBJ1-2; d_call: -; v_call: TRBV5-1; clone_size: few; cdr3_nt: TGCGCCAGCAGCTTGGAGGGCAGCCCTACTAGGTCCTATGGCTACACCTTC; cdr3_aa: CASSLEGSPTRSYGYTF
j_call: TRBJ2-7; d_call: TRBD2; v_call: TRBV14; clone_size: -; cdr3_nt: TGTGCCAGCAGCCAATTGGAAGAGCGTGGCGGGAGGAACTACGAGCAGTACTTC; cdr3_aa: CASSQLEERGGRNYEQYF
j_call: TRBJ2-3; d_call: -; v_call: TRBV29-1; clone_size: many; cdr3_nt: TGCAGCGTGAGGCTGACGGACACAGATACGCAGTATTTT; cdr3_aa: CSVRLTDTDTQYF
j_call: TRBJ1-1; d_call: -; v_call: TRBV5-1; clone_size: -; cdr3_nt: TGCGCCAGCAGCTTGGCCGGGCAGCCAGGCAACACTGAAGCTTTCTTT; cdr3_aa: CASSLAGQPGNTEAFF
j_call: TRBJ2-1; d_call: -; v_call: TRBV12-5; clone_size: many; cdr3_nt: TGTGCTAGTGGTTTGGTACCGGGGCCGCCCCATGAGCAGTTCTTC; cdr3_aa: CASGLVPGPPHEQFF
j_call: TRBJ1-5; d_call: -; v_call: TRBV10-3; clone_size: -; cdr3_nt: TGTGCCATCGCGGAGACTAGCGGCAATCAGCCCCAGCATTTT; cdr3_aa: CAIAETSGNQPQHF
j_call: TRBJ1-1; d_call: -; v_call: TRBV18; clone_size: few; cdr3_nt: TGTGCCAGCTCACCGCAGGGAGTGGGGAAGAACACTGAAGCTTTCTTT; cdr3_aa: CASSPQGVGKNTEAFF
j_call: TRBJ2-2; d_call: -; v_call: TRBV24-1; clone_size: few; cdr3_nt: TGTGCCACCAGTGATTTTATGTTGACCGGGGAGCTGTTTTTT; cdr3_aa: CATSDFMLTGELFF
j_call: TRBJ2-1; d_call: -; v_call: TRBV6-5; clone_size: few; cdr3_nt: TGTGCCAGCAGTTACGCGGCACCCACCTACAATGAGCAGTTCTTC; cdr3_aa: CASSYAAPTYNEQFF